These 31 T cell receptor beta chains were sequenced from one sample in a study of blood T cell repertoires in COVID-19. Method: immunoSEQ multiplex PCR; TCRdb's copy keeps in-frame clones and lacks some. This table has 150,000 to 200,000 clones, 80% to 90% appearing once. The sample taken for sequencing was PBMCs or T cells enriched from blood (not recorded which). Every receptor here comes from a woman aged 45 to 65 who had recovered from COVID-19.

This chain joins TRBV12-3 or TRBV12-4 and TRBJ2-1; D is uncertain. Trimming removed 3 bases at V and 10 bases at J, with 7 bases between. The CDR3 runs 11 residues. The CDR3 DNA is TGTGCCAGCAGTTTGTTCTACGAGCAGTTCTTC. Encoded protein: CASSLFYEQFF.

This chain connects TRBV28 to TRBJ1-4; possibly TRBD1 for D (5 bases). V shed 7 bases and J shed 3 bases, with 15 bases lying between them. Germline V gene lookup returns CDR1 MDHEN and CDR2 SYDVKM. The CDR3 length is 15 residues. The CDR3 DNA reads TGTGCCAGCACCCTCGGTGGGGGGTCTAATGAAAAACTGTTTTTT. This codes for CASTLGGGSNEKLFF.

The CDR3 region is CASRSTGVRYRTNTEAFF. DNA for the CDR3: TGTGCCAGCAGGAGTACAGGGGTGAGGTATCGGACGAACACTGAAGCTTTCTTT. This rearrangement joins TRBV5-6 to TRBJ1-1; 7 bases agree with TRBD1. V dropped 5 bases and J dropped 1; count of bases not matched to a gene: 17. Germline assignment: CDR1 SGHDT and CDR2 YYEEEE. The CDR3 totals 18 residues.

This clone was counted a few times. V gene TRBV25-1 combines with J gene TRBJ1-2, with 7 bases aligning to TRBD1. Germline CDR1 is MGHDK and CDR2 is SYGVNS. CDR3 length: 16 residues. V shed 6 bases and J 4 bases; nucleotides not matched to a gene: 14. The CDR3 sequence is CASSAGAGTDIYGYTF. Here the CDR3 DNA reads TGTGCCAGCAGCGCCGGTGCCGGGACAGACATCTATGGCTACACCTTC.

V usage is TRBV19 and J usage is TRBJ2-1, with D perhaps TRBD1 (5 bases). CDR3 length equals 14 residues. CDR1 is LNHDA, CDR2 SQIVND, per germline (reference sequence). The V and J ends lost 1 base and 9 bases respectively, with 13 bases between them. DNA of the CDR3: TGTGCCAGTAGTATAGGGCAGGGTAGGCGTGAGCAGTTCTTC. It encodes CASSIGQGRREQFF.

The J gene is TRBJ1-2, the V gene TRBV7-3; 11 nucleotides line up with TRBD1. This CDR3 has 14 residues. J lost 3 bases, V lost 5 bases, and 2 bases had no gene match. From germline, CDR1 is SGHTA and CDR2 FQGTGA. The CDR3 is CASSGTGGHYGYTF. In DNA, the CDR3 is TGTGCCAGCAGCGGGACAGGGGGTCACTATGGCTACACCTTC.

CDR3 protein: CASSLGGPMNTEAFF. CDR3 sequence (DNA): TGCGCCAGCAGCTTGGGAGGCCCGATGAACACTGAAGCTTTCTTT. The chain joins TRBV5-1 to TRBJ1-1, with no clear D. In germline, CDR1 is SGHRS, CDR2 YFSETQ. Trimming took off 0 bases at V and 0 bases at J, with 9 bases between the two ends. CDR3 length: 15 amino acids.

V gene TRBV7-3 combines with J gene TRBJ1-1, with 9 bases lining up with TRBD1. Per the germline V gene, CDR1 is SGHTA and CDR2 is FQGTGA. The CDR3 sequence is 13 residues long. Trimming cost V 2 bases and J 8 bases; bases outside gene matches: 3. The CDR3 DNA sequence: TGTGCCAGCAGCTTAGATGGGACAGGGGAAGCTTTCTTT. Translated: CASSLDGTGEAFF.

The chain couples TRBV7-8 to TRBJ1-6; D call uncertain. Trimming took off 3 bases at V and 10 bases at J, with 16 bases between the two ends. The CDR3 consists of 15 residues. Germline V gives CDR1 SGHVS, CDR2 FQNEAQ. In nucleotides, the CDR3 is TGTGCCAGCAGCTTGAACAGCAATAATTTATCACCCCTCCACTTT. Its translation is CASSLNSNNLSPLHF.

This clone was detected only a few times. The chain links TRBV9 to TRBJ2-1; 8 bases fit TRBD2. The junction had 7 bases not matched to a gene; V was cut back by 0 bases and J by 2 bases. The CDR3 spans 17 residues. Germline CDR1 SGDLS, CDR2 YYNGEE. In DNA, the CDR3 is TGTGCCAGCAGCGTAGGGATCGCGGGAGGCCCCTACAATGAGCAGTTCTTC. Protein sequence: CASSVGIAGGPYNEQFF.

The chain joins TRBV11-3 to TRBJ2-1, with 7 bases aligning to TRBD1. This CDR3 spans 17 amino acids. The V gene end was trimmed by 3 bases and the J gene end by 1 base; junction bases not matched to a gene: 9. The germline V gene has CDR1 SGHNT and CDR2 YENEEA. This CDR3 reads CASSLSRQGQSYNEQFF. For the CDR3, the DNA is TGTGCCAGCAGCTTGTCTCGACAGGGACAATCCTACAATGAGCAGTTCTTC.

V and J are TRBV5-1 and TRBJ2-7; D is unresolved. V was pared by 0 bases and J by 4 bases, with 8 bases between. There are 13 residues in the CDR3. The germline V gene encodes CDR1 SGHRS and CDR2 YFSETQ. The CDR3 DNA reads TGCGCCAGCAGCTTGGGACTGAATTACGAGCAGTACTTC. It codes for CASSLGLNYEQYF.

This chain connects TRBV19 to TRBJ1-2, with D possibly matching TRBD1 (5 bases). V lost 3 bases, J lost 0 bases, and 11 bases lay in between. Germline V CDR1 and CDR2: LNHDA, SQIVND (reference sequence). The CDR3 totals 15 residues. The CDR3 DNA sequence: TGTGCCAGTAGTATCTCGGGGGGAACTAACTATGGCTACACCTTC. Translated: CASSISGGTNYGYTF.

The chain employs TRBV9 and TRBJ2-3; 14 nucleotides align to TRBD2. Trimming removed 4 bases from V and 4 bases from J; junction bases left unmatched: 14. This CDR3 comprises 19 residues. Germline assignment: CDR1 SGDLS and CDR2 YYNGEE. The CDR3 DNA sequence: TGTGCCAGCAGCCCAGGGGGGGGACTAGCGGGAGTAAGCGCAGATACGCAGTATTTT. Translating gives CASSPGGGLAGVSADTQYF.

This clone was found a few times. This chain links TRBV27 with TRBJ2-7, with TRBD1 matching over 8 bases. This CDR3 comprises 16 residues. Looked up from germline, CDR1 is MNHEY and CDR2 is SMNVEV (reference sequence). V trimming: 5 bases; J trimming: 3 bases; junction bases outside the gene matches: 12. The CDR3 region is CASSASTGALYYEQYF. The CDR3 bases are TGTGCCAGCAGTGCCTCGACAGGGGCCCTATACTACGAGCAGTACTTC.

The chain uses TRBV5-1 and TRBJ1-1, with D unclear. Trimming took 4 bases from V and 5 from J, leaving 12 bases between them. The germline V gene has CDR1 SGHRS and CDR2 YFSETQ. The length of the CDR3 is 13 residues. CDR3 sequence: CASSAMRETEAFF. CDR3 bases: TGCGCCAGCAGCGCTATGCGCGAAACTGAAGCTTTCTTT. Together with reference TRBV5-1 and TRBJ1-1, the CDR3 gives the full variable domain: KAGVTQTPRYLIKTRGQQVTLSCSPISGHRSVSWYQQTPGQGLQFLFEYFSETQRNKGNFPGRFSGRQFSNSRSEMNVSTLELGDSALYLCASSAMRETEAFFGQGTRLTVV.

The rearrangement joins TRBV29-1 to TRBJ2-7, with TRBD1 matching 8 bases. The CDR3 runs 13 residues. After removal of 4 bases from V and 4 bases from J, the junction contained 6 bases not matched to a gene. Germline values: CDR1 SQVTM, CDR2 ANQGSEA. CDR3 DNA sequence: TGCAGCGTTGGGGACAGGACAGGGTACGAGCAGTACTTC. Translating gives CSVGDRTGYEQYF.

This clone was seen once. CDR3 DNA sequence: TGTGCCAGCAGTGGACAGGCTAACACTGAAGCTTTCTTT. As protein: CASSGQANTEAFF. V usage is TRBV12-3 or TRBV12-4 and J usage is TRBJ1-1, with 7 bases aligning to TRBD1. CDR3 length: 13 residues. V was clipped by 5 bases and J by 2 bases; unmatched bases: 2.

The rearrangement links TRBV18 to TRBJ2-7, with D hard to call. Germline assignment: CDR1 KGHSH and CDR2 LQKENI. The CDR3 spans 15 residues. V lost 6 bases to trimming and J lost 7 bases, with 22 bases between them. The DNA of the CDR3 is TGTGCCAGCTCTCTCACCTGGAGTTCGCCGATGGAGCAGTACTTC. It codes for CASSLTWSSPMEQYF.

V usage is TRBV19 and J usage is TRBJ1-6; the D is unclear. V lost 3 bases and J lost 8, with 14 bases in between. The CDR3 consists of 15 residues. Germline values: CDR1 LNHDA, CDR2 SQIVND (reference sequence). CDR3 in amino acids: CASSIGADSYSPLHF. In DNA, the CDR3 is TGTGCCAGTAGTATCGGAGCGGATTCTTATTCACCCCTCCACTTT.

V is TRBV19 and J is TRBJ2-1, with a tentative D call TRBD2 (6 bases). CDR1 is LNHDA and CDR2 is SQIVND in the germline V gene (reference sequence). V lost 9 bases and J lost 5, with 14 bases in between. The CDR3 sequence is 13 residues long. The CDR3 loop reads CASAGTSHNEQFF. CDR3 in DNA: TGTGCCAGCGCCGGGACTTCACACAATGAGCAGTTCTTC.

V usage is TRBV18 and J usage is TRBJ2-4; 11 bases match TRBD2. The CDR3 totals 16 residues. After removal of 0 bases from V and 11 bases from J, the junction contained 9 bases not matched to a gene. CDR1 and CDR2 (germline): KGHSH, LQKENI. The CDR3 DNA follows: TGTGCCAGCTCACCACCACTTTCGGGGACTAGCGGATTTCAGTACTTC. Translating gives CASSPPLSGTSGFQYF.

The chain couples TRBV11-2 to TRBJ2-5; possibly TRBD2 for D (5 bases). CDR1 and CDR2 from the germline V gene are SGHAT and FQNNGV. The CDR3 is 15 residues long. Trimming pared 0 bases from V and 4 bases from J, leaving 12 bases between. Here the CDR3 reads CASSLDRGLLETQYF. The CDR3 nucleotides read TGTGCCAGCAGCTTAGATCGGGGTCTGTTAGAGACCCAGTACTTC.

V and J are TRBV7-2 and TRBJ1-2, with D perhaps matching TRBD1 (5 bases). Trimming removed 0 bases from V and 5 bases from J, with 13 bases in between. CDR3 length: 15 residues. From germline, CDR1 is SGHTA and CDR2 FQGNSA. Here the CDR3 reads CASSLAAGPFYGYTF. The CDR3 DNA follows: TGTGCCAGCAGCTTAGCCGCGGGACCTTTTTATGGCTACACCTTC.

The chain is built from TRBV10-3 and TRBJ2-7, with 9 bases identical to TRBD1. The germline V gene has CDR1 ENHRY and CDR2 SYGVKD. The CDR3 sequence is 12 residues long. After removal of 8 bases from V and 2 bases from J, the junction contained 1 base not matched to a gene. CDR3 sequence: CAIGQGPYEQYF. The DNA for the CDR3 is TGTGCCATCGGACAGGGGCCCTACGAGCAGTACTTC.

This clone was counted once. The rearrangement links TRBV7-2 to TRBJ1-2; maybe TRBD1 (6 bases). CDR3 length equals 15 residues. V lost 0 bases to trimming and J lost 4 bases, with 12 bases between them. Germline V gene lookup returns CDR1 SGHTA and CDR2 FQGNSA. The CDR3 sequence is CASSLAQGFGYGYTF. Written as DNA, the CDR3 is TGTGCCAGCAGCTTAGCTCAGGGGTTTGGCTATGGCTACACCTTC.

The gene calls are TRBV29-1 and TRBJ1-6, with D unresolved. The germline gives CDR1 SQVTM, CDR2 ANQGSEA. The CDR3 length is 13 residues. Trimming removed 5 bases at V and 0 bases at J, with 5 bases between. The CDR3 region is CSVRLSYNSPLHF. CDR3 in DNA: TGCAGCGTTCGACTCTCCTATAATTCACCCCTCCACTTT.

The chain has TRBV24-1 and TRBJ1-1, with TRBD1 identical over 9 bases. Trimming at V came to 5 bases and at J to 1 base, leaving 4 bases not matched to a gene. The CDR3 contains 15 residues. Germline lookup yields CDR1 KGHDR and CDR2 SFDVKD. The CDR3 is CATSAGQGTNTEAFF. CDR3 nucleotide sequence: TGTGCCACCAGTGCCGGACAGGGGACGAACACTGAAGCTTTCTTT.

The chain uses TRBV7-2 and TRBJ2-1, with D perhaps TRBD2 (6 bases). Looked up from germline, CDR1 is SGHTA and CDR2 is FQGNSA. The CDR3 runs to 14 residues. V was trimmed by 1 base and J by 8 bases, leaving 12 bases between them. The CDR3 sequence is CASSLDGGTYEQFF. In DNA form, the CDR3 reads TGTGCCAGCAGCTTAGATGGAGGGACCTATGAGCAGTTCTTC.

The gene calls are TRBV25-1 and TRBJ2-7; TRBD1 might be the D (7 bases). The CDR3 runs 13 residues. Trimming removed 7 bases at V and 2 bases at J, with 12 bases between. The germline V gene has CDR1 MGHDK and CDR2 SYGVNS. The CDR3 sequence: CASKTGRPYEQYF. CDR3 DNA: TGTGCCAGCAAGACAGGGAGGCCCTACGAGCAGTACTTC.

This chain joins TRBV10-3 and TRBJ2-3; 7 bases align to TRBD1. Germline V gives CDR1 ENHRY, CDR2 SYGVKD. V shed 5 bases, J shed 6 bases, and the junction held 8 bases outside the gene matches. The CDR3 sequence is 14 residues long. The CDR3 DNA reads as TGTGCCATCAGTATGGGACAGATTGGGGATACGCAGTATTTT. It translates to CAISMGQIGDTQYF.